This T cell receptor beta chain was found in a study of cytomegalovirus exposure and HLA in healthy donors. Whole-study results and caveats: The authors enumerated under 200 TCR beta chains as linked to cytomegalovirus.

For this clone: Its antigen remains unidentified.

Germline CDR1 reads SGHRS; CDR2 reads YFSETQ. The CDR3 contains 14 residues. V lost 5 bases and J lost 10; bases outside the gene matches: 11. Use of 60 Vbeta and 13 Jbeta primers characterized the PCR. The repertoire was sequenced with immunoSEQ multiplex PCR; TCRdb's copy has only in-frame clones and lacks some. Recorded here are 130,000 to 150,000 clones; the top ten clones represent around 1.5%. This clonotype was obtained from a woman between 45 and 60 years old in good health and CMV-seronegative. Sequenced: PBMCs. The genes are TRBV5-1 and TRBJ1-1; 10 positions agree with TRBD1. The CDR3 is CASSTGTGDMLAFF. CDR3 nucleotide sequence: TGCGCCAGCAGTACCGGGACAGGGGATATGTTAGCTTTCTTT. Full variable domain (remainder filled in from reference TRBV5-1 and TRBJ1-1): KAGVTQTPRYLIKTRGQQVTLSCSPISGHRSVSWYQQTPGQGLQFLFEYFSETQRNKGNFPGRFSGRQFSNSRSEMNVSTLELGDSALYLCASSTGTGDMLAFFGQGTRLTVV.